The 23 T cell receptor beta chains below all came from one sample that was sequenced in a study of OX40 agonist ivuxolimab in advanced cancers. The table came from immunoSEQ multiplex PCR; TCRdb's copy has only in-frame clones and leaves some out. This sample has about 33,000 clones, with approximately 78% found just once. Sequencing was performed on CD4+ or CD8+ T cells sorted from blood, taken in a trial of the OX40 agonist ivuxolimab. These receptors were collected from an adult with an advanced solid tumor such as melanoma, head and neck, liver or kidney cancer.

This chain joins TRBV2 and TRBJ2-7; TRBD2 might be the D (5 bases). This CDR3 is 15 amino acids long. CDR1 and CDR2 from the germline V gene are SNHLY and FYNNEI. The V gene lost 0 bases and the J gene lost 3 bases, with 12 bases spanning the gap. CDR3 sequence (DNA): TGTGCCAGCAGTGAAGCCCGGGGTTTCGGCTACGAGCAGTACTTC. It specifies CASSEARGFGYEQYF.

The chain uses TRBV5-1 and TRBJ2-7; 10 bases line up with TRBD1. In germline, CDR1 is SGHRS, CDR2 YFSETQ. The V segment lost 4 bases and the J segment 10 bases; nucleotides outside the gene matches: 11. The CDR3 runs 14 residues. CDR3 in amino acids: CASSGQGEGPGQYF. In DNA form, the CDR3 reads TGCGCCAGCAGCGGACAGGGGGAGGGGCCTGGACAGTACTTC.

This clone appeared a few times. The chain combines TRBV4-2 with TRBJ2-1; D not certain. CDR3 length equals 15 residues. V lost 0 bases to trimming and J lost 3 bases, with 9 bases between them. The germline V gene encodes CDR1 LGHNA and CDR2 YNFKEQ. DNA for the CDR3: TGTGCCAGCAGCCAAGAAAAATCAGGCTACAATGAGCAGTTCTTC. Translating gives CASSQEKSGYNEQFF.

The V and J genes are TRBV29-1 and TRBJ1-5; maybe TRBD1 (5 bases). Between the trimmed V and J ends, which lost 6 bases and 1 base, there was a span of 13 bases. The CDR3 spans 14 residues. In germline, CDR1 is SQVTM, CDR2 ANQGSEA. CDR3 nucleotides: TGCAGCGTGAGGAGAGACAGAAGCAATCAGCCCCAGCATTTT. Amino acid sequence: CSVRRDRSNQPQHF.

The chain links TRBV7-9 to TRBJ2-1, with TRBD2 matching over 10 bases. The V gene's germline CDR1 is SEHNR and CDR2 FQNEAQ (reference sequence). The CDR3 spans 15 residues. With 1 base clipped from V and 8 bases from J, the junction kept 5 bases outside the gene matches. As DNA, the CDR3 is TGTGCCAGCAGCTTAGGACTAGCGGGTAATGATGAGCAGTTCTTC. Protein sequence: CASSLGLAGNDEQFF.

This clone counts as medium-sized (0.01 to 0.1%). The chain couples TRBV25-1 to TRBJ1-2, with a tentative D call TRBD1 (6 bases). CDR3 size: 13 residues. V was trimmed by 6 bases and J by 8 bases, leaving 16 bases between them. CDR1 is MGHDK, CDR2 SYGVNS, per germline. The CDR3 nucleotides read TGTGCCAGCAGACAGGGTCGGATGTGGGGCTACACCTTC. Protein: CASRQGRMWGYTF.

The chain recombines TRBV27 with TRBJ2-3; 8 bases agree with TRBD2. The germline CDR1 and CDR2 sequences are MNHEY and SMNVEV (reference sequence). The junction had 6 bases not matched to a gene; V was cut back by 1 base and J by 9 bases. CDR3 length: 14 amino acids. The CDR3 DNA reads as TGTGCCAGCAGTTTATTTGGGGGACTAGAAACGCAGTATTTT. Protein: CASSLFGGLETQYF.

The chain uses TRBV4-3 and TRBJ1-5; D remains ambiguous. The CDR3 is 13 amino acids. V shed 4 bases and J shed 2 bases, with 6 bases lying between them. Per germline, CDR1 LGHNA and CDR2 YSLEER. CDR3 DNA: TGCGCCAGCAGCCCGGCCCGCAATCAGCCCCAGCATTTT. The encoded protein is CASSPARNQPQHF.

The chain couples TRBV29-1 to TRBJ2-7, with unresolved D. The germline V and J ends were trimmed by 3 bases and 3 bases, with 9 bases remaining between them. The CDR3 extends over 12 amino acids. The germline CDR1 and CDR2 sequences are SQVTM and ANQGSEA. The DNA for the CDR3 is TGCAGCGTTGACAGGCTCCGCTACGAGCAGTACTTC. This encodes CSVDRLRYEQYF.

This clone was observed a single time. The chain combines TRBV9 with TRBJ2-1; D possibly corresponds to TRBD2 (5 bases). In germline, CDR1 is SGDLS, CDR2 YYNGEE. Trimming stripped 0 bases from V and 15 bases from J, with 16 bases between. The CDR3 totals 13 residues. Here the CDR3 DNA reads TGTGCCAGCAGCGTAGATCCCGGGGAGTCCTTGTTCTTC. Protein: CASSVDPGESLFF.

The chain joins TRBV28 to TRBJ2-7; TRBD1 or TRBD2 may be the D gene (7 bases each). V gave up 7 bases and J gave up 2 bases, with 18 bases separating them. This CDR3 has 15 amino acids. Germline CDR1 is MDHEN and CDR2 is SYDVKM. The CDR3 spells CASKGGGSDTYEQYF. CDR3 bases: TGTGCCAGCAAAGGGGGCGGGAGCGATACCTACGAGCAGTACTTC.

V and J are TRBV4-1 and TRBJ2-1; D is possibly TRBD1 (5 bases). This CDR3 comprises 16 residues. V was cut by 4 bases and J by 8 bases, with 21 bases left in between. From germline, CDR1 is MGHRA and CDR2 YSYEKL. The CDR3 reads CASSPLGQGIEDEQFF. DNA for the CDR3: TGCGCCAGCAGCCCCTTGGGGCAGGGAATAGAGGATGAGCAGTTCTTC.

The table lists this clone with a few counts. The chain joins TRBV19 to TRBJ1-5, with D possibly TRBD1 on 6 matching bases. Germline V gives CDR1 LNHDA, CDR2 SQIVND (reference sequence). The CDR3 is 12 amino acids. With 5 bases removed from V and 7 bases from J, the gap between germline ends came to 9 bases. CDR3 in amino acids: CASSRGLQPQHF. The CDR3, as DNA: TGTGCCAGTAGTCGGGGGCTGCAGCCCCAGCATTTT.

The genes are TRBV6-1 and TRBJ1-2, with TRBD1 identical over 10 bases. V trimming: 5 bases; J trimming: 1 base; junction bases outside the gene matches: 4. Germline CDR1 is MNHNS and CDR2 is SASEGT. CDR3 length: 15 amino acids. The CDR3 DNA reads as TGTGCCAGCAGTAGACAGGGGGCAAATAACTATGGCTACACCTTC. Its translation: CASSRQGANNYGYTF.

This clone has a handful of counts. The genes are TRBV28 and TRBJ2-1; no reliable D call. There are 12 residues in the CDR3. Trimming removed 3 bases from V and 4 bases from J, with 4 bases in between. CDR1 is MDHEN, CDR2 SYDVKM, per germline. CDR3 in amino acids: CASSFGYNEQFF. In DNA, the CDR3 is TGTGCCAGCAGTTTTGGATACAATGAGCAGTTCTTC.

The rearrangement links TRBV19 to TRBJ2-7; 8 bases map to TRBD2. The germline gives CDR1 LNHDA, CDR2 SQIVND (reference sequence). CDR3 length equals 13 residues. The V gene end was trimmed by 2 bases and the J gene end by 7 bases; junction bases not matched to a gene: 4. This CDR3 reads CASSISGSGEQYF. The CDR3 coding sequence is TGTGCCAGTAGTATAAGCGGGAGCGGGGAGCAGTACTTC.

The chain links TRBV7-9 to TRBJ1-5; no clear D gene. The CDR3 is made up of 12 amino acids. Deletions cut 5 bases from V and 7 bases from J, with 9 bases between. Germline CDR1 SEHNR, CDR2 FQNEAQ (reference sequence). This CDR3 is CASSREAQPQHF. The CDR3 DNA follows: TGTGCCAGCAGCCGAGAGGCCCAGCCCCAGCATTTT.

The chain couples TRBV2 to TRBJ2-3, with D hard to call. V was clipped by 6 bases and J by 4 bases, with 14 bases between them. CDR1 and CDR2 (germline): SNHLY, FYNNEI. This CDR3 comprises 14 residues. CDR3: CASSQLVLSDTQYF. As DNA, the CDR3 is TGTGCCAGCAGCCAGTTGGTTTTGTCAGATACGCAGTATTTT.

V is TRBV4-1 and J is TRBJ2-3, with 10 bases fitting TRBD1. Germline values: CDR1 MGHRA, CDR2 YSYEKL. CDR3 length: 15 amino acids. V lost 4 bases and J lost 4; bases outside the gene matches: 5. The CDR3 DNA reads as TGCGCCAGCAGCCCCTGGGACAGGGGAGCAGATACGCAGTATTTT. Its protein is CASSPWDRGADTQYF.

The chain carries TRBV11-1 and TRBJ2-1, with TRBD2 matching over 11 bases. V shed 1 base, J shed 8 bases, and the junction held 7 bases outside the gene matches. Germline V gene sequence: CDR1 SGHAT, CDR2 FQDESV (reference sequence). The CDR3 sequence is 16 residues long. The CDR3 sequence: CASSLELAGDRDEQFF. The CDR3 DNA follows: TGTGCCAGCAGCTTAGAACTAGCGGGAGATCGCGATGAGCAGTTCTTC.

This chain uses TRBV18 with TRBJ1-3; TRBD1 aligns across 7 bases. V gave up 8 bases and J gave up 4 bases; unmatched junction bases: 8. This CDR3 has 14 residues. Germline CDR1 is KGHSH and CDR2 is LQKENI. In DNA, the CDR3 is TGTGCCAGCCAGAACAGGGGACCAGGAAACACCATATATTTT. Translating it yields CASQNRGPGNTIYF.

The chain couples TRBV5-1 to TRBJ2-1; 11 nucleotides agree with TRBD2. The CDR3 is 19 amino acids. The V gene's germline CDR1 is SGHRS and CDR2 YFSETQ. Trimming took 0 bases from V and 4 from J; bases not matched to a gene: 12. CDR3 nucleotide sequence: TGCGCCAGCAGCTTGGGTCGTAAGACTAGCGGGGTGCCTTACAATGAGCAGTTCTTC. This translates into CASSLGRKTSGVPYNEQFF.

V and J are TRBV11-2 and TRBJ2-2; 12 bases agree with TRBD2. The germline gives CDR1 SGHAT, CDR2 FQNNGV. V lost 5 bases and J lost 7; bases outside the gene matches: 5. This CDR3 has 15 residues. The CDR3 region is CASSQGLAGIGELFF. The CDR3, as DNA: TGTGCCAGCAGCCAGGGACTAGCGGGTATCGGGGAGCTGTTTTTT.